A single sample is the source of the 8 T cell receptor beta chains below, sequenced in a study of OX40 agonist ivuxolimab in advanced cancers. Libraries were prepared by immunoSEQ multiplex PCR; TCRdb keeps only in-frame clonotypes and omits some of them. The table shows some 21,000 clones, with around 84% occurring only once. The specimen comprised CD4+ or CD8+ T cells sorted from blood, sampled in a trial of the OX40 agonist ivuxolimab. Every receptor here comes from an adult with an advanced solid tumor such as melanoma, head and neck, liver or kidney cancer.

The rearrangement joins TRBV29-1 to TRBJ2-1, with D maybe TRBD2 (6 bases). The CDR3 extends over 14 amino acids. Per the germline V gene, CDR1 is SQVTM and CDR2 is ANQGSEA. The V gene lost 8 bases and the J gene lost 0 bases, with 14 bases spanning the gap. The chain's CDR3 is CSTHSGSSYNEQFF. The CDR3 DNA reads TGCAGCACCCATAGCGGTAGCTCCTACAATGAGCAGTTCTTC.

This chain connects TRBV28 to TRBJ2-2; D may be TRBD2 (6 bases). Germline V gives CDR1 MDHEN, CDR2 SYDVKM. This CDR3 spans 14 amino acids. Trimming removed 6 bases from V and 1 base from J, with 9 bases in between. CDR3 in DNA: TGTGCCAGCAGCCCCGGGAGGAACACCGGGGAGCTGTTTTTT. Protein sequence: CASSPGRNTGELFF. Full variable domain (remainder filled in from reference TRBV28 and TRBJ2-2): DVKVTQSSRYLVKRTGEKVFLECVQDMDHENMFWYRQDPGLGLRLIYFSYDVKMKEKGDIPEGYSVSREKKERFSLILESASTNQTSMYLCASSPGRNTGELFFGEGSRLTVL.

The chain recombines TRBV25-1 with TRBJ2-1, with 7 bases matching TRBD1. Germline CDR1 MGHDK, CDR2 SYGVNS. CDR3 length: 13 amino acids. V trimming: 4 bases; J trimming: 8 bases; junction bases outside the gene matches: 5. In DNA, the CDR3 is TGTGCCAGCAGTGGACAGGGTTCTCATGAGCAGTTCTTC. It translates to CASSGQGSHEQFF.

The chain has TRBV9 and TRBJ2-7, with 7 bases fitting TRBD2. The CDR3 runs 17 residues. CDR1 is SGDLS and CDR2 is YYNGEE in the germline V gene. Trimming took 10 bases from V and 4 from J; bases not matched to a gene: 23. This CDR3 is CAPSGMAGDGGLYEQYF. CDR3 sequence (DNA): TGTGCCCCCTCCGGTATGGCGGGAGATGGCGGACTATACGAGCAGTACTTC.

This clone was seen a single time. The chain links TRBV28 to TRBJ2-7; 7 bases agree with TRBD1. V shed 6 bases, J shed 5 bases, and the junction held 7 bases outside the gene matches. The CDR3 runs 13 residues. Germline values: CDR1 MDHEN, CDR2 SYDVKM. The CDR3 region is CASRELGGNEQYF. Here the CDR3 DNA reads TGTGCCAGCAGGGAATTAGGGGGCAACGAGCAGTACTTC.

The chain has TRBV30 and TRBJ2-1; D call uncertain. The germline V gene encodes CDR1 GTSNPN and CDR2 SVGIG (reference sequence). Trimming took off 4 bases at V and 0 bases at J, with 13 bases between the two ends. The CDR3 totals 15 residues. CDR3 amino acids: CAWILTSRSYNEQFF. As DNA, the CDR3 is TGTGCCTGGATCCTGACATCCCGCTCCTACAATGAGCAGTTCTTC. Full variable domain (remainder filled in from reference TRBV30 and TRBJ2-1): SQTIHQWPATLVQPVGSPLSLECTVEGTSNPNLYWYRQAAGRGLQLLFYSVGIGQISSEVPQNLSASRPQDRQFILSSKKLLLSDSGFYLCAWILTSRSYNEQFFGPGTRLTVL.

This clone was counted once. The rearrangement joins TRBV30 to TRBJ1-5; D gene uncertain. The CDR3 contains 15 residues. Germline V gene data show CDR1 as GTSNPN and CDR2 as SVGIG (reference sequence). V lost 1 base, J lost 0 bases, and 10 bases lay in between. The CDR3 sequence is CAWSEGSTSNQPQHF. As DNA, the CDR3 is TGTGCCTGGAGTGAGGGCAGCACTAGCAATCAGCCCCAGCATTTT.

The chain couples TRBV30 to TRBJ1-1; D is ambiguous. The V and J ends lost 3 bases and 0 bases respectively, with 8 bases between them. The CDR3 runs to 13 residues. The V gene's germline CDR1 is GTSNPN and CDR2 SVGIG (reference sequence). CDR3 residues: CAWRILLNTEAFF. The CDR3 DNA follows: TGTGCCTGGAGGATCCTGTTGAACACTGAAGCTTTCTTT.